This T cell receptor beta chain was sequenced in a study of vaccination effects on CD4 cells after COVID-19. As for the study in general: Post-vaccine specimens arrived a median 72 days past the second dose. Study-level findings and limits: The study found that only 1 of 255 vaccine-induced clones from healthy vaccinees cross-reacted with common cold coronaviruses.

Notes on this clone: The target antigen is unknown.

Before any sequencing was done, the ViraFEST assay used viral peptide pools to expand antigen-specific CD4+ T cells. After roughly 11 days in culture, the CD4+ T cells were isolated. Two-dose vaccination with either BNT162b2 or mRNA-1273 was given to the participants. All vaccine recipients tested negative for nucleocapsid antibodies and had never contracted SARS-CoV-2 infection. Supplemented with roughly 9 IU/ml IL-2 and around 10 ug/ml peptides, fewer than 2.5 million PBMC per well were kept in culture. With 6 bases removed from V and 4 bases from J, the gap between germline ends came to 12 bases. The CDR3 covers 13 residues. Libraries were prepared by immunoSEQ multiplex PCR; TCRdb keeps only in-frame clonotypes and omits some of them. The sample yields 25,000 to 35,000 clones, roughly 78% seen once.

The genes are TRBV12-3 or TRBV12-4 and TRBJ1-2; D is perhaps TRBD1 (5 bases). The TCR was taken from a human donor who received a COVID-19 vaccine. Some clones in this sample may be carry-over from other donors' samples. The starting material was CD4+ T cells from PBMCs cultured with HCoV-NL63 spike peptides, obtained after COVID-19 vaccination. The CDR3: CASSLRAGYGYTF. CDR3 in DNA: TGTGCCAGCAGCCTCAGGGCCGGCTATGGCTACACCTTC.